At least ten counts were recorded for the clone carrying this T cell receptor (gamma chain). Other DNA sequences in the same sample also yield this CDR3. TCRdb re-called the multiplex PCR reads via CATT. This sample has tens of thousands of gamma-chain clones; 3% occur once, and the top ten carry 33%. The entry originates in a study of γδ T cells in repeated Plasmodium falciparum infection. Study information: Malaria-naive adults were infected with P. falciparum NF54 four times over around 640 days. Timepoints: baseline, immediately before selected infections, and 21 days after every infection. Malian samples came from no-transmission periods or across acute febrile malaria episodes.

The sequenced sample consisted of gamma-delta T cells from blood. This TCR came from a pool of human donors (malaria-infected and uninfected, not separated).

Written as DNA, the CDR3 is TGTGCCTTGTGGGAGGCAACCTTGGAGTTGGGCAAAAAAATCAAGGTATTT. Its protein is CALWEATLELGKKIKVF. V is TRGV9 and J is TRGJP. The CDR3 length is 17 residues. Germline trimming cut 2 bases from V and 7 bases from J; bases unmatched to any gene: 8. Germline-derived CDR1 and CDR2 are GITISATS and ISYDGTV (reference sequence).